This entry lists 2 T cell receptor beta chains sequenced from one sample in a study of T cell clonotyping in hematopoietic cell transplantation. The time point: recipient sample about 28 days before transplant, after cytoreduction. Using immunoSEQ multiplex PCR, the repertoire was profiled, and TCRdb retains in-frame clones only, with some absent. The sample yields some 50,000 clones, roughly 80% seen once. The input for sequencing was peripheral blood mononuclear cells, taken before stem cell transplant. These TCRs come from a man in his fifties or sixties with myelodysplastic syndrome. Some clones in this sample may be carry-over from other donors' samples.

The genes are TRBV6-5 and TRBJ2-3; D gene ambiguous. Germline V gene sequence: CDR1 MNHEY, CDR2 SVGAGI. This CDR3 spans 14 amino acids. Trimming shortened V by 7 bases and J by 6 bases, and 17 bases separated the two germline ends. CDR3 in amino acids: CASTDRVSLDTQYF. CDR3 DNA sequence: TGTGCCAGCACTGATCGCGTTAGTCTGGATACGCAGTATTTT.

V usage is TRBV2 and J usage is TRBJ2-1; TRBD2 aligns across 11 bases. Unmatched junction bases numbered 7, after V lost 9 bases and J lost 15 bases. The CDR3 is 11 amino acids. CDR1 and CDR2 (germline): SNHLY, FYNNEI. CDR3 loop: CARSLAGETFF. CDR3 in DNA: TGTGCCAGGTCACTAGCGGGGGAGACGTTCTTC.